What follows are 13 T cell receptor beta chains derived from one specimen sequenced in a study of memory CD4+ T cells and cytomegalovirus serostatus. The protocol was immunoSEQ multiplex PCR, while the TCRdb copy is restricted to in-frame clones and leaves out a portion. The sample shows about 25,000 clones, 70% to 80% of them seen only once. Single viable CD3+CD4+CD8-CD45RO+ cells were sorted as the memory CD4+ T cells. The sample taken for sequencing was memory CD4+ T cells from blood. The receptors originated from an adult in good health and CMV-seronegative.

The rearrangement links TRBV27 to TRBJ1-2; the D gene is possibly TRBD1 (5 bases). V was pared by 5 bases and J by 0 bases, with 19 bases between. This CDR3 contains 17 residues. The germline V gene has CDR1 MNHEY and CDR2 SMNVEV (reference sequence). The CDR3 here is CASSLGHGGASNYGYTF. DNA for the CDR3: TGTGCCAGCAGTCTAGGACACGGAGGGGCTTCTAACTATGGCTACACCTTC.

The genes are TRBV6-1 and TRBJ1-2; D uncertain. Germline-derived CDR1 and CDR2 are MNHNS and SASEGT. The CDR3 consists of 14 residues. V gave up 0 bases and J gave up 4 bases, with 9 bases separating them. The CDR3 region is CASSEASTFYGYTF. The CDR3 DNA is TGTGCCAGCAGTGAAGCTTCGACCTTCTATGGCTACACCTTC.

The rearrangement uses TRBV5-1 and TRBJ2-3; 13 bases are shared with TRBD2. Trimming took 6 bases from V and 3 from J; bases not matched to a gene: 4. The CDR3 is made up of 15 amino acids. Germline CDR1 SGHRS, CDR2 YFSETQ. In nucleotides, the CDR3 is TGCGCCAGCACACCGGGACTAGCGGGGACAGATACGCAGTATTTT. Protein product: CASTPGLAGTDTQYF. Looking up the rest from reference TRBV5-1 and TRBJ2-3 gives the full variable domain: KAGVTQTPRYLIKTRGQQVTLSCSPISGHRSVSWYQQTPGQGLQFLFEYFSETQRNKGNFPGRFSGRQFSNSRSEMNVSTLELGDSALYLCASTPGLAGTDTQYFGPGTRLTVL.

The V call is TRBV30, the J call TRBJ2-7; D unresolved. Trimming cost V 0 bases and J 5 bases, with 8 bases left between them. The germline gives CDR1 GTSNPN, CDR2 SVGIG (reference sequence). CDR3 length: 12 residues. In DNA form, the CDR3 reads TGTGCCTGGAGTGTAATGAGCCACGAGCAGTACTTC. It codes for CAWSVMSHEQYF.

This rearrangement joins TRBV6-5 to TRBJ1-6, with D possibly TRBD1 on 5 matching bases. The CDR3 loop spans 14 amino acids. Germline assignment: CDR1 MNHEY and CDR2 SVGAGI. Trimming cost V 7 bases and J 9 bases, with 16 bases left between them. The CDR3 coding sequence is TGTGCCAGCAAAGACAGAAGCCGAGGTTCACCCCTCCACTTT. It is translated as CASKDRSRGSPLHF.

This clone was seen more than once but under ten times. CDR3 in amino acids: CASSFRAGADSPLHF. CDR3 bases: TGCGCCAGCAGCTTCAGAGCAGGGGCGGATTCACCCCTCCACTTT. The J gene is TRBJ1-6, the V gene TRBV5-1; D might be TRBD1 (6 bases). The CDR3 is 15 residues long. CDR1 SGHRS and CDR2 YFSETQ come from the germline V gene. V lost 2 bases and J lost 8, with 14 bases in between.

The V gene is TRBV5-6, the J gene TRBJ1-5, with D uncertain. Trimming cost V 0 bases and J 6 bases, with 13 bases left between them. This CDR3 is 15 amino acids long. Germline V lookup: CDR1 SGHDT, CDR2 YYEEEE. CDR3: CASSLGFDGIQPQHF. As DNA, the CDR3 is TGTGCCAGCAGCTTGGGGTTTGATGGCATTCAGCCCCAGCATTTT.

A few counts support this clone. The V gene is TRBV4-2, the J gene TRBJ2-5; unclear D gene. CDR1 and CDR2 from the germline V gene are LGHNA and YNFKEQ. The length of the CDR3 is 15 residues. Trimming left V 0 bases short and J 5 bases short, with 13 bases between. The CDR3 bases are TGTGCCAGCAGCCAAGAATTGAGAGGTAGCGAGACCCAGTACTTC. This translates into CASSQELRGSETQYF.

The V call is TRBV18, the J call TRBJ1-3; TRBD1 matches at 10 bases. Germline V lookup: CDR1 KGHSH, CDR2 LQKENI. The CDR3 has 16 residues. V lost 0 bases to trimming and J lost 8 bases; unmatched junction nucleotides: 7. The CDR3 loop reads CASSPPTGGAGDTIYF. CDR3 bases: TGTGCCAGCTCACCACCGACAGGGGGCGCCGGGGACACCATATATTTT.

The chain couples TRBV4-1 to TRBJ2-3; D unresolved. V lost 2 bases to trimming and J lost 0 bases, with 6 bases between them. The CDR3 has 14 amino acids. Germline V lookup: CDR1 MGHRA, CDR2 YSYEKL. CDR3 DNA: TGCGCCAGCAGCCAAAGGACCAGCACAGATACGCAGTATTTT. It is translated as CASSQRTSTDTQYF.

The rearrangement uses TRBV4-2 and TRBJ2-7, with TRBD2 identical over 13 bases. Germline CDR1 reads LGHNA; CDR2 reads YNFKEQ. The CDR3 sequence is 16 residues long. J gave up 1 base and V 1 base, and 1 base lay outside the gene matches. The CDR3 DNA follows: TGTGCCAGCAGCCAAGGACTAGCGGGGGGATCCTACGAGCAGTACTTC. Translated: CASSQGLAGGSYEQYF.

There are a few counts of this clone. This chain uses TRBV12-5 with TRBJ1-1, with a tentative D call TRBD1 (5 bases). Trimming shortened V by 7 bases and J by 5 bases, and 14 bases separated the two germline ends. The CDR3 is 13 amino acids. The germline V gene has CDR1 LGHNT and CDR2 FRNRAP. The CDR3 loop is CASARGSVTEAFF. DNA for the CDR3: TGTGCTAGTGCCCGGGGCTCGGTGACTGAAGCTTTCTTT.

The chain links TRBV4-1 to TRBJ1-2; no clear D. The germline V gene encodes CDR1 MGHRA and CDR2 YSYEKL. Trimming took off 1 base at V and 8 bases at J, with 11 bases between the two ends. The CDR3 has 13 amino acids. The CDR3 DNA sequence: TGCGCCAGCAGCCAAGTAACGACTCAAGGCTACACCTTC. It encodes CASSQVTTQGYTF.